A selection of T cell receptor beta chains follows, all from one sample in a study of technical replicates of blood from several donors. Assay used: immunoSEQ multiplex PCR; TCRdb lists only in-frame clones, some missing. The sample carries some 57,000 clones, roughly 97% recorded once. Sequenced sample: T cells isolated from PBMCs. These receptors were obtained from a human donor in good health. Both conserved end residues are part of each CDR3. Each record gives: clone size, V gene, J gene, D gene, CDR3 protein, CDR3 DNA. A D gene is named only where the DNA matches it firmly. Some rows mark clone size as missing; the rest say once, few, many or name a class of expanded clone.

NA	TRBV15	TRBJ1-3	NA	CATSRDPYRGEAGNTIYF	TGTGCCACCAGCAGAGATCCCTACCGAGGGGAGGCTGGAAACACCATATATTTT
NA	TRBV28	TRBJ1-5	NA	CASSTGLRAYSNQPQHF	TGTGCCAGCAGTACGGGACTCAGGGCCTATAGCAATCAGCCCCAGCATTTT
NA	TRBV15	TRBJ2-5	TRBD2	CATSRDGASGWWETQYF	TGTGCCACCAGCAGAGACGGGGCTAGCGGTTGGTGGGAGACCCAGTACTTC
NA	TRBV4-2	TRBJ2-5	NA	CASSHRAASGATETQYF	TGTGCCAGCAGCCATCGCGCCGCCTCAGGGGCCACCGAGACCCAGTACTTC
NA	TRBV5-4	TRBJ2-7	NA	CASSLGAGYEQYF	TGTGCCAGCAGCTTGGGGGCGGGCTACGAGCAGTACTTC
NA	TRBV18	TRBJ2-5	NA	CASSSGLEETQYF	TGTGCCAGCTCATCGGGACTCGAAGAGACCCAGTACTTC
NA	TRBV14	TRBJ1-2	NA	CASSQRGASGYTF	TGTGCCAGCAGCCAACGGGGGGCGAGCGGCTACACCTTC
NA	TRBV2	TRBJ1-2	NA	CASSKEGFFGVGGYTF	TGTGCCAGCAGTAAGGAGGGATTCTTTGGCGTCGGTGGCTACACCTTC
NA	TRBV7-6	TRBJ2-5	NA	CASSRGTVQETQYF	TGTGCCAGCAGCCGCGGGACAGTGCAAGAGACCCAGTACTTC
NA	TRBV25-1	TRBJ1-1	NA	CASSEGGAYTEAFF	TGTGCCAGCAGTGAGGGGGGAGCTTACACTGAAGCTTTCTTT
NA	TRBV5-5	TRBJ2-1	TRBD1	CASSLAPGQGAREQFF	TGTGCCAGCAGCTTGGCGCCGGGACAGGGGGCTCGTGAGCAGTTCTTC
NA	TRBV5-1	TRBJ2-5	NA	CASSLGGVGETQYF	TGCGCCAGCAGCTTGGGGGGAGTGGGTGAGACCCAGTACTTC
NA	TRBV6-5	TRBJ1-5	TRBD1	CASSPDRGDNQPQHF	TGTGCCAGCAGTCCCGACAGGGGGGACAATCAGCCCCAGCATTTT
NA	TRBV5-1	TRBJ2-5	NA	CASSLRAAGFQETQYF	TGCGCCAGCAGCTTGCGAGCGGCGGGGTTCCAAGAGACCCAGTACTTC
NA	TRBV11-2	TRBJ1-1	NA	CASSLAGNEDGRAFF	TGTGCCAGCAGCTTAGCGGGTAATGAGGATGGTCGAGCTTTCTTT
NA	TRBV30	TRBJ2-2	NA	CAWSLALYGGELFF	TGTGCCTGGAGTTTGGCTCTCTACGGGGGGGAGCTGTTTTTT
NA	TRBV5-1	TRBJ2-7	TRBD1	CASTSNTGGPYEQYF	TGCGCCAGCACCAGTAACACAGGGGGACCCTACGAGCAGTACTTC
NA	TRBV18	TRBJ1-1	NA	CASSSTDWRDTEAFF	TGTGCCAGCTCATCCACTGACTGGCGTGACACTGAAGCTTTCTTT
NA	TRBV4-1	TRBJ2-7	TRBD1	CASSPTQGAHEQYF	TGCGCCAGCAGCCCAACTCAGGGGGCCCACGAGCAGTACTTC
NA	TRBV19	TRBJ2-1	NA	CASSIPPWQRGSYNEQFF	TGTGCCAGTAGTATCCCCCCGTGGCAAAGGGGCTCCTACAATGAGCAGTTCTTC
NA	TRBV5-4	TRBJ2-1	TRBD2	CASSPGTNNEQFF	TGTGCCAGCAGTCCGGGGACTAACAATGAGCAGTTCTTC
NA	TRBV7-9	TRBJ2-7	NA	CASSLRTEIQQYF	TGTGCCAGCAGCTTAAGGACAGAAATCCAGCAGTACTTC
NA	TRBV7-3	TRBJ2-2	TRBD1	CASSLGQSAGELFF	TGTGCCAGCAGCTTGGGACAGTCGGCCGGGGAGCTGTTTTTT
NA	TRBV6-5	TRBJ2-1	TRBD2	CASRGGLAGFGEQFF	TGTGCCAGCAGGGGAGGACTAGCGGGGTTTGGAGAGCAGTTCTTC
NA	TRBV29-1	TRBJ1-1	TRBD1	CSGTTGVRTEAFF	TGCAGCGGTACAACAGGGGTGAGAACTGAAGCTTTCTTT
NA	TRBV5-6	TRBJ2-1	TRBD2	CASSGGGGYNEQFF	TGTGCCAGCAGTGGCGGGGGGGGGTACAATGAGCAGTTCTTC
few	TRBV29-1	TRBJ2-1	NA	CSGQLTGNEQFF	TGCAGCGGCCAGTTGACGGGCAATGAGCAGTTCTTC
NA	TRBV7-9	TRBJ2-3	NA	CASGGGDRNTDTQYF	TGTGCCAGCGGGGGAGGGGACAGGAACACAGATACGCAGTATTTT